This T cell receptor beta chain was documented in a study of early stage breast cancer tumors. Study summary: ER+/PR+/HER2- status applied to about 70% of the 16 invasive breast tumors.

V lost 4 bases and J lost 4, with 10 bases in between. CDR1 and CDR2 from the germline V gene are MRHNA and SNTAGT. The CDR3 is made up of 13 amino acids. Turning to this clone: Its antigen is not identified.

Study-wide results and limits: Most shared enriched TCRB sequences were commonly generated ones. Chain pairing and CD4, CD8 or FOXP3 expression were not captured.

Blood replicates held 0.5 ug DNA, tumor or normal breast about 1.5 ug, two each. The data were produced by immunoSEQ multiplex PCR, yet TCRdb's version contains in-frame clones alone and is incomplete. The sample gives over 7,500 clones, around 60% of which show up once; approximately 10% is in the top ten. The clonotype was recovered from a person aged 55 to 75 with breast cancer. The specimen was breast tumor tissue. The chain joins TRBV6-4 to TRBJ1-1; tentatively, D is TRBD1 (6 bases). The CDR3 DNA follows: TGTGCCAGCAGTGCAGGGGCGCGCACTGAAGCTTTCTTT. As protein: CASSAGARTEAFF.